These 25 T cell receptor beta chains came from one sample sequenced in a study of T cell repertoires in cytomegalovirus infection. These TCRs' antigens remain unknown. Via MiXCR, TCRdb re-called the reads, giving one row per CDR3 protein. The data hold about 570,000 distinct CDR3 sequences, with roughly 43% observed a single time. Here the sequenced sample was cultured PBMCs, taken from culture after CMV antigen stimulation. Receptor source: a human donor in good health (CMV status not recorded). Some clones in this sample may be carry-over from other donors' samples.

Here the CDR3 reads CASSFSINSPLHF. The CDR3 DNA is TGTGCCAGCAGCTTCAGCATTAATTCACCCCTCCACTTT. The V call is TRBV7-2, the J call TRBJ1-6; unclear D gene. The V end was cut by 3 bases, the J end by 6 bases, with 6 bases between. From germline, CDR1 is SGHTA and CDR2 FQGNSA. The CDR3 has 13 residues.

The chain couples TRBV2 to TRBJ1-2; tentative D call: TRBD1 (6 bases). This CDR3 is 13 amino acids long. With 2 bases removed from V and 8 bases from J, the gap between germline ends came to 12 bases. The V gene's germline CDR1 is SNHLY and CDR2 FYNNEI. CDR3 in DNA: TGTGCCAGCAGTGAATTGGGGGCATACGGCTACACCTTC. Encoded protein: CASSELGAYGYTF. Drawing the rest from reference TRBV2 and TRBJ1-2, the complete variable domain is EPEVTQTPSHQVTQMGQEVILRCVPISNHLYFYWYRQILGQKVEFLVSFYNNEISEKSEIFDDQFSVERPDGSNFTLKIRSTKLEDSAMYFCASSELGAYGYTFGSGTRLTVV.

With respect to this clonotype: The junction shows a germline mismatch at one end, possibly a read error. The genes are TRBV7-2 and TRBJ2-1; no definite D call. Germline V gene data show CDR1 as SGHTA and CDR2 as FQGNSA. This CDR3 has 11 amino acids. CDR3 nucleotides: TGTGCCAGCAGCTTAAAGCCTATCGGTCGCTTC. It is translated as CASSLKPIGRF.

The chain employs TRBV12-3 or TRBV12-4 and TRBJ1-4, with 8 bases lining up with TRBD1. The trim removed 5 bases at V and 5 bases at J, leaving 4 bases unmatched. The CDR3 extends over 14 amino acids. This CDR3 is CASSRTGMNEKLFF. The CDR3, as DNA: TGTGCCAGCAGTCGGACAGGGATGAATGAAAAACTGTTTTTT.

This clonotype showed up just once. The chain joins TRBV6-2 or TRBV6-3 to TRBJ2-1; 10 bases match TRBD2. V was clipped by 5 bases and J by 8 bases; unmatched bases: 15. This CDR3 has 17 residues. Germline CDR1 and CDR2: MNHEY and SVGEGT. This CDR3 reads CASSLPVERGGGHEQFF. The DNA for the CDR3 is TGTGCCAGCAGTCTACCTGTCGAGCGGGGGGGCGGTCATGAGCAGTTCTTC.

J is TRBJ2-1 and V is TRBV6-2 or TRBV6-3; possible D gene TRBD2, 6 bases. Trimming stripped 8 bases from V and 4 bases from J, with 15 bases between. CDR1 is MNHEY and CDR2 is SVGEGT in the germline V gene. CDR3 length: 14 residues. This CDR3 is CASRRGGKYNEQFF. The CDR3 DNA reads TGTGCCAGCCGAAGGGGCGGGAAGTACAATGAGCAGTTCTTC.

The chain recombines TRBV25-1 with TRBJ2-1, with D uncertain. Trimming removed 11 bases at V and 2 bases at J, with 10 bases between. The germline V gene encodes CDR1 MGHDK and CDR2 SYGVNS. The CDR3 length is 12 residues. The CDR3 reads CALPVPYNEQFF. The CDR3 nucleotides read TGTGCCCTACCTGTGCCCTACAATGAGCAGTTCTTC.

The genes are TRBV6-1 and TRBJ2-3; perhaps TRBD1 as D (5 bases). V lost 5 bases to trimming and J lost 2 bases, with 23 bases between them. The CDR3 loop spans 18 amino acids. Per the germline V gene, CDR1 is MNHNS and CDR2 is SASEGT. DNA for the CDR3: TGTGCCAGCAGTACCCGGACACTCGGATCAGCCCCCACAGATACGCAGTATTTT. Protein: CASSTRTLGSAPTDTQYF.

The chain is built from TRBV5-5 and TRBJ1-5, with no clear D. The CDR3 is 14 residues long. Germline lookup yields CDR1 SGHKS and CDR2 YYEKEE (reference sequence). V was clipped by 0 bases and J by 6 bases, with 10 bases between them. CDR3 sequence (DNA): TGTGCCAGCAGCTTGGCGGGCTCGGGTCAGCCCCAGCATTTT. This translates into CASSLAGSGQPQHF.

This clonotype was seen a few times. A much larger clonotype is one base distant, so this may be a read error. Here the CDR3 reads CASSPHREETQYF. The DNA for the CDR3 is TGTGCCAGCAGCCCCCACAGGGAAGAGACCCAGTACTTC. The genes are TRBV7-2 and TRBJ2-5; possible D gene TRBD1, 6 bases. Germline V gene data show CDR1 as SGHTA and CDR2 as FQGNSA. Trimming took off 5 bases at V and 3 bases at J, with 10 bases between the two ends. The CDR3 is made up of 13 amino acids. The full variable domain, its missing parts supplied by reference TRBV7-2 and TRBJ2-5, is GAGVSQSPSNKVTEKGKDVELRCDPISGHTALYWYRQSLGQGLEFLIYFQGNSAPDKSGLPSDRFSAERTGGSVSTLTIQRTQQEDSAVYLCASSPHREETQYFGPGTRLLVL.

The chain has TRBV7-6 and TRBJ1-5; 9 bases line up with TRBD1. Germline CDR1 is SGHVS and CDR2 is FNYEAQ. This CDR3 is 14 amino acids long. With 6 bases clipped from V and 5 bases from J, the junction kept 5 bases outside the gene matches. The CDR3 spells CASSAQGADQPQHF. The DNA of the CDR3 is TGTGCCAGCAGTGCACAGGGGGCAGATCAGCCCCAGCATTTT. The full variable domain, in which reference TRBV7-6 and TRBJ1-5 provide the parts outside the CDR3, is GAGVSQSPRYKVTKRGQDVALRCDPISGHVSLYWYRQALGQGPEFLTYFNYEAQQDKSGLPNDRFSAERPEGSISTLTIQRTEQRDSAMYRCASSAQGADQPQHFGDGTRLSIL.

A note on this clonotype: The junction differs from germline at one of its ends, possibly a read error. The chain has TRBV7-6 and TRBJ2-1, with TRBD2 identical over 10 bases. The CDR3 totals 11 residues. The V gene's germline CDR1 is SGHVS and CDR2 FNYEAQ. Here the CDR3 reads CASGRGLARNF. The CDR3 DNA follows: TGTGCCAGCGGAAGGGGACTAGCGAGAAACTTC.

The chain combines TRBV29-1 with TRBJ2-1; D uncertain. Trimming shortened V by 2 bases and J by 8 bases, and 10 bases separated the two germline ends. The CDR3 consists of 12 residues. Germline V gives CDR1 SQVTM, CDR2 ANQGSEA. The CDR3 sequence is CSVEREFDEQFF. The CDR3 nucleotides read TGCAGCGTTGAAAGAGAGTTCGATGAGCAGTTCTTC.

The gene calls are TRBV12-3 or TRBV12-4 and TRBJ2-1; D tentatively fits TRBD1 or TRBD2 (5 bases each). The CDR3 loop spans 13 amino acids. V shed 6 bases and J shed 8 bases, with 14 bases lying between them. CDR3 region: CASSGDPQDEQFF. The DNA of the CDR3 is TGTGCCAGCAGCGGGGACCCCCAGGATGAGCAGTTCTTC.

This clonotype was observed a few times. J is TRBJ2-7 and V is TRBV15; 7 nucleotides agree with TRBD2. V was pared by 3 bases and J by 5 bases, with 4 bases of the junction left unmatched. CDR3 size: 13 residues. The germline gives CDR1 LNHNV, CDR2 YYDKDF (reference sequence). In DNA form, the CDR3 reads TGTGCCACCAGCAGTCACCGGGGGGACGAGCAGTACTTC. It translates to CATSSHRGDEQYF.

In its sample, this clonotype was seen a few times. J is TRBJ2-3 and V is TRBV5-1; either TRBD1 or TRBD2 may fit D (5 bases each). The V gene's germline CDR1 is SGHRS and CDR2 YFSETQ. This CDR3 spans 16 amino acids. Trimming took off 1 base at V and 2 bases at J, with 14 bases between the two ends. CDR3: CASSLFGGVNTDTQYF. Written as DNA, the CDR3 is TGCGCCAGCAGCTTGTTTGGGGGAGTCAACACAGATACGCAGTATTTT.

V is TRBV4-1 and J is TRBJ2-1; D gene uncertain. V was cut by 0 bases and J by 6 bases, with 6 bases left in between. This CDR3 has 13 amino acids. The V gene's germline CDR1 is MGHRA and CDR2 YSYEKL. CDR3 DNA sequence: TGCGCCAGCAGCCAAGAACTCCTCAATGAGCAGTTCTTC. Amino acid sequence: CASSQELLNEQFF.

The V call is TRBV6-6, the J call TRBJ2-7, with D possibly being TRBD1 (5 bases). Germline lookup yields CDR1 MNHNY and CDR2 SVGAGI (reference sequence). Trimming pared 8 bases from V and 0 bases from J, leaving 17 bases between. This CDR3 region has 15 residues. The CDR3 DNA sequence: TGTGCCAGCCGAGTCCAGGGCCGGAGCTCCTACGAGCAGTACTTC. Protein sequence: CASRVQGRSSYEQYF.

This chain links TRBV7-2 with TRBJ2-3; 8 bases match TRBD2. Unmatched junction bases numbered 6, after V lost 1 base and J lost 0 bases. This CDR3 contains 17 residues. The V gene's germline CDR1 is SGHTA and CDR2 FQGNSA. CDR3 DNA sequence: TGTGCCAGCAGCTTAGGTCTAGCGGGTGTAAGCACAGATACGCAGTATTTT. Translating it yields CASSLGLAGVSTDTQYF. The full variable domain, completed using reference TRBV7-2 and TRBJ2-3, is GAGVSQSPSNKVTEKGKDVELRCDPISGHTALYWYRQSLGQGLEFLIYFQGNSAPDKSGLPSDRFSAERTGGSVSTLTIQRTQQEDSAVYLCASSLGLAGVSTDTQYFGPGTRLTVL.

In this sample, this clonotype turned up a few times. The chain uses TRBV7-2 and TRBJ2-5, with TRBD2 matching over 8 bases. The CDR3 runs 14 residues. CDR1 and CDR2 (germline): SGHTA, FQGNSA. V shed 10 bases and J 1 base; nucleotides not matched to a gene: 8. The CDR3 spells CATENSGTQETQYF. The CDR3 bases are TGTGCCACCGAAAATAGCGGGACCCAAGAGACCCAGTACTTC.

CDR3 nucleotide sequence: TGTGCCAGCAGCAGGCCCGCCGGATCAGGAGCCCCGTTCTTC. Encoded protein: CASSRPAGSGAPFF. The chain is built from TRBV6-1 and TRBJ2-1, with no clear D. The V end was cut by 6 bases, the J end by 15 bases, with 24 bases between. CDR1 MNHNS and CDR2 SASEGT come from the germline V gene. The CDR3 is 14 residues long.

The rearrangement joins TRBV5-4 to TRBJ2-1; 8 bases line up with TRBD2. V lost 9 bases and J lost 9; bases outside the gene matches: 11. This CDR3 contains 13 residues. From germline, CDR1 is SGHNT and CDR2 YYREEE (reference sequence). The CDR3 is CATTAGGQGEQFF. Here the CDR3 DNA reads TGTGCCACCACCGCGGGGGGCCAGGGTGAGCAGTTCTTC.

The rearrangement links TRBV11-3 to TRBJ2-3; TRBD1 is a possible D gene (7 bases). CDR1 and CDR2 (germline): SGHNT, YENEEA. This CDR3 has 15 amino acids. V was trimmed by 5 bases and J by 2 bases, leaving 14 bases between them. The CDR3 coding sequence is TGTGCCAGCAGCCCAGGCAGGGGGGCCACAGATACGCAGTATTTT. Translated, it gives CASSPGRGATDTQYF.

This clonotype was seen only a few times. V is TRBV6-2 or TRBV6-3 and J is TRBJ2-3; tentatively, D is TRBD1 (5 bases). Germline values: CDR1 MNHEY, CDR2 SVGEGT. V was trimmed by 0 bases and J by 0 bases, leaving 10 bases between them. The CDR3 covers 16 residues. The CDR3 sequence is CASSYSSGISTDTQYF. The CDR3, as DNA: TGTGCCAGCAGTTACTCCTCAGGGATTAGCACAGATACGCAGTATTTT.

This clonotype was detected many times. CDR3 nucleotides: TGTGCCAGCAGCTTGGGGACTCCGGGACTAGCGCACCGGGAGACCCAGTACTTC. Its translation: CASSLGTPGLAHRETQYF. V gene TRBV7-2 combines with J gene TRBJ2-5; 10 bases are a match to TRBD2. The CDR3 contains 18 residues. Germline V gives CDR1 SGHTA, CDR2 FQGNSA. V shed 3 bases, J shed 5 bases, and the junction held 15 bases outside the gene matches.